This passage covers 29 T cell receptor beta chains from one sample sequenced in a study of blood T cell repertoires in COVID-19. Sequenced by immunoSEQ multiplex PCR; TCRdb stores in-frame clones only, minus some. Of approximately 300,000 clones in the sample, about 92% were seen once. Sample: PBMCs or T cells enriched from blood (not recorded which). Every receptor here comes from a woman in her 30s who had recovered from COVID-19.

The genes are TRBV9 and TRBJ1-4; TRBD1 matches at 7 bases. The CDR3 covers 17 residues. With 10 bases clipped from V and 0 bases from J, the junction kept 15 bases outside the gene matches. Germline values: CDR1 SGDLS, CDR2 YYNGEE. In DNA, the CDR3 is TGTGCCGGCGAGACAGGGACATTGTCTGCAACTAATGAAAAACTGTTTTTT. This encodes CAGETGTLSATNEKLFF.

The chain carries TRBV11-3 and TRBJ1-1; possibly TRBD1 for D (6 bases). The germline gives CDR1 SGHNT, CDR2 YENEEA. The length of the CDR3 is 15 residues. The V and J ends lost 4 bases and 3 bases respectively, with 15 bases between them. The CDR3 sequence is CASSYTGHTDTEAFF. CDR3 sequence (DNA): TGTGCCAGCAGCTACACGGGACACACTGACACTGAAGCTTTCTTT.

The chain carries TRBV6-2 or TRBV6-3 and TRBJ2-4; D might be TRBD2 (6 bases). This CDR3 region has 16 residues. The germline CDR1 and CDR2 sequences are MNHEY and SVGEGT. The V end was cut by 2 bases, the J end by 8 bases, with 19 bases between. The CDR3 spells CASSYRGGGIADIQYF. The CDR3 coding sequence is TGTGCCAGCAGTTACAGGGGAGGCGGGATAGCGGACATTCAGTACTTC.

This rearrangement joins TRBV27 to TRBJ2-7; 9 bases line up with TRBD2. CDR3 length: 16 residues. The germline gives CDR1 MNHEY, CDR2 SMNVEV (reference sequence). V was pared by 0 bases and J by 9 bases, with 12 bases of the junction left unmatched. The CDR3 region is CASSLSSGGRPDGQYF. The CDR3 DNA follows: TGTGCCAGCAGTTTATCTAGCGGGGGACGCCCGGACGGGCAGTACTTC.

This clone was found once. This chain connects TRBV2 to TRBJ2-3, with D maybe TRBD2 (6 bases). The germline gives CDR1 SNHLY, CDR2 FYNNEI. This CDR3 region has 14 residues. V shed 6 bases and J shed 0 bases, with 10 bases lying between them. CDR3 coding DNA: TGTGCCAGCAGGACGGGACTCAGCACAGATACGCAGTATTTT. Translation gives CASRTGLSTDTQYF.

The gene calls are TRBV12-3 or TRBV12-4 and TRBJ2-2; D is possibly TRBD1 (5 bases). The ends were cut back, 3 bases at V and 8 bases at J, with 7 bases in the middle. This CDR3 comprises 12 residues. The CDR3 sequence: CASSFRVGELFF. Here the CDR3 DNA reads TGTGCCAGCAGTTTCAGGGTGGGGGAGCTGTTTTTT.

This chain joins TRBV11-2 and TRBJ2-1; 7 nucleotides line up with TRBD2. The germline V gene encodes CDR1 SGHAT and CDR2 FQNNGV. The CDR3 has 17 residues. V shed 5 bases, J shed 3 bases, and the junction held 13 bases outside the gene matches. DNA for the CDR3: TGTGCCAGCAGCCCACGTTTAGCGGGCCTCGACTACAATGAGCAGTTCTTC. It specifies CASSPRLAGLDYNEQFF.

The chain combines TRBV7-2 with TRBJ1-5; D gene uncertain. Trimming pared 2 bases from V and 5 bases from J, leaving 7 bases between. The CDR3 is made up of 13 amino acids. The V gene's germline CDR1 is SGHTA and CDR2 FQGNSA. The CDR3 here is CASSLTSDQPQHF. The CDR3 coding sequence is TGTGCCAGCAGCTTAACGTCGGATCAGCCCCAGCATTTT.

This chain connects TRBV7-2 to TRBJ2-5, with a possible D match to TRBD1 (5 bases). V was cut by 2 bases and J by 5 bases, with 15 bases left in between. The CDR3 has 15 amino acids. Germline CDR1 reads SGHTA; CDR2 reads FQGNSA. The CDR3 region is CASSLRQGRFETQYF. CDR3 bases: TGTGCCAGCAGCTTACGCCAGGGAAGGTTTGAGACCCAGTACTTC.

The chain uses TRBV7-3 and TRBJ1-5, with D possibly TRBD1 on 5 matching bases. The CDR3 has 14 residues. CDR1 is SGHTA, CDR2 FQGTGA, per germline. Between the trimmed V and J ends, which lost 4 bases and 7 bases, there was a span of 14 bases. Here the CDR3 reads CASSSYGGGQPQHF. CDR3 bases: TGTGCCAGCAGCTCCTATGGCGGGGGACAGCCCCAGCATTTT.

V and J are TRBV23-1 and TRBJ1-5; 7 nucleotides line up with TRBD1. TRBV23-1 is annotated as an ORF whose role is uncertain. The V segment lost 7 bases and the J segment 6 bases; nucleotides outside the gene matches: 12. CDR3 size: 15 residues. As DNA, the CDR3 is TGCGCCAGCACCCCCAGACAGGGCAGAAGTCAGCCCCAGCATTTT. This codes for CASTPRQGRSQPQHF.

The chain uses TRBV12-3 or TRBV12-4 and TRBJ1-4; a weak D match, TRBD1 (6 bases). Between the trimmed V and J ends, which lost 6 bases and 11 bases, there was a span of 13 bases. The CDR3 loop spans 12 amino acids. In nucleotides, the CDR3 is TGTGCCAGCAGAGCACAGGGTGGGAAACTGTTTTTT. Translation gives CASRAQGGKLFF.

CDR3 in DNA: TGTGCCAGCAGTTCACTTTACAGGGTGGACACTGAAGCTTTCTTT. This gives the protein CASSSLYRVDTEAFF. This sequence joins TRBV28 and TRBJ1-1; perhaps TRBD1 as D (6 bases). Trimming pared 4 bases from V and 3 bases from J, leaving 15 bases between. This CDR3 spans 15 amino acids. The germline CDR1 and CDR2 sequences are MDHEN and SYDVKM. Full variable domain (rest looked up from reference TRBV28 and TRBJ1-1): DVKVTQSSRYLVKRTGEKVFLECVQDMDHENMFWYRQDPGLGLRLIYFSYDVKMKEKGDIPEGYSVSREKKERFSLILESASTNQTSMYLCASSSLYRVDTEAFFGQGTRLTVV.

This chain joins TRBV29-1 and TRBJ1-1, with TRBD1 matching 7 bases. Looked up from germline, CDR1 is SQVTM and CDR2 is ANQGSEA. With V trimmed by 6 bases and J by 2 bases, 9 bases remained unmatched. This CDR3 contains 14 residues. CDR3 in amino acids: CSVLSGQPNTEAFF. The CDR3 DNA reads TGCAGCGTCCTTTCGGGACAGCCAAACACTGAAGCTTTCTTT.

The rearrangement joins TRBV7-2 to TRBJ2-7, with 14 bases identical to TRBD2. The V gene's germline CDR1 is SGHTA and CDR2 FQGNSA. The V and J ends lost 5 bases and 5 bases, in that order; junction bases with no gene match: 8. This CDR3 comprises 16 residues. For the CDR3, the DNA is TGTGCCAGCAGCCCACCGGGACTAGCGGGAGTCCACGAGCAGTACTTC. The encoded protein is CASSPPGLAGVHEQYF.

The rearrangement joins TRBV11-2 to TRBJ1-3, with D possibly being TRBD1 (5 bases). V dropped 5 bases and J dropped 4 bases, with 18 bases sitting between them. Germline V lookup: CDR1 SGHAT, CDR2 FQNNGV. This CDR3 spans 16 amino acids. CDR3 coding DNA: TGTGCCAGCAGCGGCTCAGGGCAACACGCCGGAAACACCATATATTTT. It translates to CASSGSGQHAGNTIYF. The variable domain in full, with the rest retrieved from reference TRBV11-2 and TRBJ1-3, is EAGVAQSPRYKIIEKRQSVAFWCNPISGHATLYWYQQILGQGPKLLIQFQNNGVVDDSQLPKDRFSAERLKGVDSTLKIQPAKLEDSAVYLCASSGSGQHAGNTIYFGEGSWLTVV.

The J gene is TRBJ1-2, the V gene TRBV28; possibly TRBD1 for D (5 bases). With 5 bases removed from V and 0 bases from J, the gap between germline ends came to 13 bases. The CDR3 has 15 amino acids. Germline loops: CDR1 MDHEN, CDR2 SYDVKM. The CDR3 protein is CASSASHRPNYGYTF. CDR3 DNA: TGTGCCAGCAGTGCCTCTCACAGGCCTAACTATGGCTACACCTTC.

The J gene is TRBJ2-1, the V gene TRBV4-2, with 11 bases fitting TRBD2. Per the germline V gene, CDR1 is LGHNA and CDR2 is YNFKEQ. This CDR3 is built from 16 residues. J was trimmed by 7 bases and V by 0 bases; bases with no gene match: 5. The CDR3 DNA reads TGTGCCAGCAGCCAAGAGGCGGGACTAGCGGTAAATGAGCAGTTCTTC. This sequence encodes CASSQEAGLAVNEQFF.

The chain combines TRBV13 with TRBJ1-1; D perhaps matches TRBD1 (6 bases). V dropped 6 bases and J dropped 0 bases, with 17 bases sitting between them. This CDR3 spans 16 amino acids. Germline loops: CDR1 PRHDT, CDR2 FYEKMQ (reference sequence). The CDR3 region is CASSLGAGILNTEAFF. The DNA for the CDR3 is TGTGCCAGCAGTTTGGGGGCAGGCATCCTGAACACTGAAGCTTTCTTT. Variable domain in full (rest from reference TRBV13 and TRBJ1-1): AAGVIQSPRHLIKEKRETATLKCYPIPRHDTVYWYQQGPGQDPQFLISFYEKMQSDKGSIPDRFSAQQFSDYHSELNMSSLELGDSALYFCASSLGAGILNTEAFFGQGTRLTVV.

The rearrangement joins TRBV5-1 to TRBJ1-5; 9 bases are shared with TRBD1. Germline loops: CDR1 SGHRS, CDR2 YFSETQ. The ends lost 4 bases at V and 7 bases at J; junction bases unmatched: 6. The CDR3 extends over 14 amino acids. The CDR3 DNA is TGCGCCAGCAGCCCACAGGGGGCCGACCAGCCCCAGCATTTT. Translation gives CASSPQGADQPQHF.

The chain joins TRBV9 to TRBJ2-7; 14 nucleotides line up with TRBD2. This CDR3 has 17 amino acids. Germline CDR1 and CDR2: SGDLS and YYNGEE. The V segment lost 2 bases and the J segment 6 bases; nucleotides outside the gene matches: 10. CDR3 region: CASSVSGGTSGSSEQYF. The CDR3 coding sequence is TGTGCCAGCAGCGTTTCGGGCGGGACTAGCGGGAGTTCCGAGCAGTACTTC.

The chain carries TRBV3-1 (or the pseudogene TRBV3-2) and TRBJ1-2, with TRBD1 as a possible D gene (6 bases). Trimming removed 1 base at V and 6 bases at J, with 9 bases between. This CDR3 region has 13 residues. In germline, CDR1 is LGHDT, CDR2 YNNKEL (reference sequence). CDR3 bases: TGTGCCAGCAGCCAAGCCGAGGGGGATGGCTACACCTTC. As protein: CASSQAEGDGYTF.

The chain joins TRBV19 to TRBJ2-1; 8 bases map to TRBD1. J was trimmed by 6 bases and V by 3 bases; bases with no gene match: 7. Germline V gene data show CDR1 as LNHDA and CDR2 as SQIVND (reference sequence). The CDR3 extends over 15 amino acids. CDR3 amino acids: CASSIFPDRVNEQFF. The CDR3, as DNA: TGTGCCAGTAGTATTTTCCCGGACAGGGTCAATGAGCAGTTCTTC.

This CDR3 is CATIGGVGQPQHF. As DNA, the CDR3 is TGTGCCACGATAGGGGGAGTCGGTCAGCCCCAGCATTTT. The chain recombines TRBV28 with TRBJ1-5; maybe TRBD1 (6 bases). V was cut by 10 bases and J by 6 bases, with 16 bases left in between. The CDR3 spans 13 residues. Germline-derived CDR1 and CDR2 are MDHEN and SYDVKM.

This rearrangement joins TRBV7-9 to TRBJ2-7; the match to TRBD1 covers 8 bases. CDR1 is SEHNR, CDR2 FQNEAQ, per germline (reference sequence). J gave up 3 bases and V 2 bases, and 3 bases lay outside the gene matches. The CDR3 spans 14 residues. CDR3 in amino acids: CASSLTGGGYEQYF. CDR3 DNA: TGTGCCAGCAGCTTAACAGGGGGAGGCTACGAGCAGTACTTC.

For the CDR3, the DNA is TGTGCCAGCACGAAGGACAGGGGTAACTATGGCTACACCTTC. Its translation is CASTKDRGNYGYTF. This chain joins TRBV5-4 and TRBJ1-2; 9 positions agree with TRBD1. The CDR3 has 14 residues. Germline CDR1 reads SGHNT; CDR2 reads YYREEE (reference sequence). V was pared by 6 bases and J by 1 base, with 4 bases of the junction left unmatched.

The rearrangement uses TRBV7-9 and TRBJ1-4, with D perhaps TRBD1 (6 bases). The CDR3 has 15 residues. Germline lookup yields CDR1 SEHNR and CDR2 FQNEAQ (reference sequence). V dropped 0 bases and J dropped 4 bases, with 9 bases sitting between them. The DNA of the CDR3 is TGTGCCAGCAGCTTAGCGGACAGTAGTAATGAAAAACTGTTTTTT. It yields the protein CASSLADSSNEKLFF.

In DNA form, the CDR3 reads TGTGCCAGCATGCGGGTCGGCGAGCAGTACTTC. It specifies CASMRVGEQYF. The chain links TRBV28 to TRBJ2-7; D is possibly TRBD2 (5 bases). Germline V gene data show CDR1 as MDHEN and CDR2 as SYDVKM. Trimming shortened V by 7 bases and J by 6 bases, and 10 bases separated the two germline ends. The CDR3 length is 11 residues.

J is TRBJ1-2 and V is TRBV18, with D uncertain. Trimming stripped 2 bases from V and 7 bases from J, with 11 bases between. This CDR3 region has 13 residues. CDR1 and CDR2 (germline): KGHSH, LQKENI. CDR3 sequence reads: CASSPAQEGGYTF. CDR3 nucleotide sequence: TGTGCCAGCTCACCAGCGCAGGAGGGTGGCTACACCTTC.